These 17 T cell receptor beta chains came from one sample sequenced in a study of regulatory T cells in long-lasting Graves disease. Building of the TCR beta libraries involved iRepertoire HTBI primers and Arm-PCR of CDR3 regions. In TCRdb, the multiplex PCR reads were re-called with MiXCR into one record per CDR3 protein. The sample contains about 530,000 distinct CDR3 sequences, about 16% of which appear only once. The time point is: newly diagnosed GD, antithyroid drugs for less than 3 months. Generation of the TCR library employed RNA extracted from PBMCs. These data were also filed under a second study, of T cells in Graves' hyperthyroidism and ophthalmopathy.

Sequencing used peripheral blood mononuclear cells (PBMCs), obtained at new diagnosis, from a patient treated with antithyroid drugs. The receptors shown here come from a woman aged 35-65 years with Graves disease.

This clonotype was found a few times. Here the CDR3 reads CASSPWNPPDTDTQYF. The CDR3 DNA follows: TGTGCCAGCTCACCTTGGAACCCCCCCGACACAGATACGCAGTATTTT. The chain combines TRBV18 with TRBJ2-3, with D unresolved. The germline V gene has CDR1 KGHSH and CDR2 LQKENI. Trimming took 3 bases from V and 2 from J, leaving 15 bases between them. This CDR3 is built from 16 residues.

The rearrangement joins TRBV18 to TRBJ2-1, with no clear D. CDR3 length: 13 residues. Looked up from germline, CDR1 is KGHSH and CDR2 is LQKENI. The germline V and J ends were trimmed by 2 bases and 4 bases, with 6 bases remaining between them. The CDR3 reads CASSPAGYNEQFF. Written as DNA, the CDR3 is TGTGCCAGCTCACCAGCCGGTTACAATGAGCAGTTCTTC.

This clonotype occurred many times. The rearrangement uses TRBV10-1 and TRBJ2-3; D not certain. V lost 2 bases and J 1 base, leaving 7 bases between the germline ends. Germline CDR1 and CDR2: WNHNN and SYGVQD (reference sequence). The CDR3 extends over 14 amino acids. Here the CDR3 reads CASSEASGTDTQYF. As DNA, the CDR3 is TGCGCCAGCAGTGAGGCCAGCGGCACAGATACGCAGTATTTT.

The genes are TRBV9 and TRBJ1-1; a weak D match, TRBD1 (6 bases). There are 18 residues in the CDR3. Germline lookup yields CDR1 SGDLS and CDR2 YYNGEE. V was pared by 0 bases and J by 1 base, with 19 bases between. For the CDR3, the DNA is TGTGCCAGCAGCGTAGTAGCTGGGGGGGACATCAGGAACACTGAAGCTTTCTTT. Protein sequence: CASSVVAGGDIRNTEAFF.

The chain is built from TRBV2 and TRBJ2-7; 13 bases fit TRBD2. Trimming at V came to 6 bases and at J to 5 bases, leaving 4 bases not matched to a gene. This CDR3 comprises 14 residues. Germline CDR1 is SNHLY and CDR2 is FYNNEI. CDR3 nucleotides: TGTGCCAGCAGAGCCGGGACTAGCGGGAACGAGCAGTACTTC. This encodes CASRAGTSGNEQYF.

There are many counts of this clonotype. The genes are TRBV3-1 and TRBJ2-5, with D perhaps matching TRBD2 (6 bases). The germline V and J ends were trimmed by 4 bases and 5 bases, with 17 bases remaining between them. This CDR3 has 15 residues. The germline V gene has CDR1 LGHDT and CDR2 YNNKEL (reference sequence). Here the CDR3 DNA reads TGTGCCAGCAGCCCACGGGACTCCCTCGGGGAGACCCAGTACTTC. Protein product: CASSPRDSLGETQYF.

About this clonotype: One base away lies a much larger clone, so this may be a sequencing read error. The CDR3 sequence: CASSRELVAFF. CDR3 nucleotides: TGTGCCAGCAGTAGGGAGTTGGTAGCTTTCTTT. The J gene is TRBJ1-1, the V gene TRBV12-3 or TRBV12-4; no clear D. There are 11 residues in the CDR3. The V end lost 5 bases, the J end lost 10 bases, and 11 bases lay between the germline ends.

CDR3 sequence (DNA): TGTGCCAGTAGTGTGGCAAAGGGGGCGAAAGAAAAACTGTTTTTT. Its protein product is CASSVAKGAKEKLFF. The chain uses TRBV19 and TRBJ1-4, with 7 bases matching TRBD1. This CDR3 has 15 residues. CDR1 and CDR2 from the germline V gene are LNHDA and SQIVND (reference sequence). Losses at the gene ends were 5 bases for V and 8 bases for J; bases not matched to a gene: 11.

The chain joins TRBV5-4 to TRBJ2-2; D uncertain. CDR1 is SGHNT, CDR2 YYREEE, per germline (reference sequence). The CDR3 is 16 amino acids. Trimming removed 6 bases at V and 7 bases at J, with 22 bases between. CDR3 protein: CASKNPFAFRGGELFF. The CDR3 DNA is TGTGCCAGCAAGAACCCCTTTGCCTTTCGTGGCGGGGAGCTGTTTTTT.

This clonotype has a handful of counts. The rearrangement links TRBV30 to TRBJ1-6, with TRBD1 as a possible D gene (6 bases). The germline V gene encodes CDR1 GTSNPN and CDR2 SVGIG (reference sequence). V lost 1 base, J lost 10 bases, and 14 bases lay in between. CDR3 length equals 14 residues. CDR3 in amino acids: CAWSGGLGNSPLHF. In nucleotides, the CDR3 is TGTGCCTGGAGTGGGGGGCTAGGGAACTCACCCCTCCACTTT.

This chain joins TRBV27 and TRBJ1-2; D perhaps matches TRBD1 (5 bases). Germline lookup yields CDR1 MNHEY and CDR2 SMNVEV (reference sequence). The V gene lost 3 bases and the J gene lost 3 bases, with 8 bases spanning the gap. The CDR3 length is 13 residues. DNA of the CDR3: TGTGCCAGCAGTTTTCTGGGGGACTATGGCTACACCTTC. It is translated as CASSFLGDYGYTF.

In this sample, this clonotype turned up a few times. J is TRBJ2-3 and V is TRBV30, with D uncertain. This CDR3 region has 14 residues. The germline V gene encodes CDR1 GTSNPN and CDR2 SVGIG (reference sequence). Trimming stripped 2 bases from V and 6 bases from J, with 15 bases between. CDR3 coding DNA: TGTGCCTGGAGTCCACACTCCGACTCGGATACGCAGTATTTT. It codes for CAWSPHSDSDTQYF.

Many counts were recorded for this clonotype. The junction shows a germline mismatch at one end, possibly a read error. The chain recombines TRBV7-3 with TRBJ2-3; D might be TRBD1 or TRBD2, each matching 5 bases. The germline V gene has CDR1 SGHTA and CDR2 FQGTGA. CDR3 size: 14 residues. CDR3 residues: CASSSRDPTDTQYF. The CDR3 DNA follows: TGTGCCAGCAGCTCCCGGGACCCCACAGATACACAGTATTTT. Full variable domain (remainder filled in from reference TRBV7-3 and TRBJ2-3): GAGVSQTPSNKVTEKGKYVELRCDPISGHTALYWYRQSLGQGPEFLIYFQGTGAADDSGLPNDRFFAVRPEGSVSTLKIQRTERGDSAVYLCASSSRDPTDTQYFGPGTRLTVL.

This clonotype was counted ten times or more. The chain joins TRBV28 to TRBJ2-1, with D perhaps TRBD2 (6 bases). Per germline, CDR1 MDHEN and CDR2 SYDVKM. The CDR3 consists of 13 residues. V was clipped by 5 bases and J by 6 bases, with 11 bases between them. Written as DNA, the CDR3 is TGTGCCAGCAGTCGCCTGGGGGGCAATGAGCAGTTCTTC. Residues: CASSRLGGNEQFF.

The V call is TRBV12-3 or TRBV12-4, the J call TRBJ2-7, with D possibly matching TRBD1 (5 bases). This CDR3 has 16 amino acids. V shed 2 bases and J shed 4 bases, with 18 bases lying between them. The CDR3 protein is CASSLSPGRAFYEQYF. CDR3 in DNA: TGTGCCAGCAGTTTATCCCCCGGCAGGGCCTTTTACGAGCAGTACTTC.

At least ten counts were recorded for this clonotype. This chain links TRBV18 with TRBJ2-1; D is unclear. The CDR3 is made up of 13 amino acids. CDR1 is KGHSH and CDR2 is LQKENI in the germline V gene. V shed 5 bases and J shed 10 bases, with 15 bases lying between them. The CDR3: CASSGERVREQFF. CDR3 coding DNA: TGTGCCAGCTCAGGGGAAAGGGTGAGGGAGCAGTTCTTC.

The rearrangement joins TRBV5-1 to TRBJ2-7; 7 nucleotides line up with TRBD1. Trimming took 2 bases from V and 0 from J; bases not matched to a gene: 5. From germline, CDR1 is SGHRS and CDR2 YFSETQ. The CDR3 is 15 amino acids. CDR3 nucleotide sequence: TGCGCCAGCAGCTTATCTGGGACAGCCTCCTACGAGCAGTACTTC. Protein product: CASSLSGTASYEQYF. The full variable domain, completed using reference TRBV5-1 and TRBJ2-7, is KAGVTQTPRYLIKTRGQQVTLSCSPISGHRSVSWYQQTPGQGLQFLFEYFSETQRNKGNFPGRFSGRQFSNSRSEMNVSTLELGDSALYLCASSLSGTASYEQYFGPGTRLTVT.